A selection of T cell receptor beta chains follows, all from one sample in a study of shared clonotypes between healthy human individuals. The repertoire was sequenced with immunoSEQ multiplex PCR; TCRdb's copy has only in-frame clones and lacks some. The sample includes fewer than 1.4 million clones, around 78% of them seen just once. The sample was memory CD4+ T cells from PBMCs. The source of these receptors is a man between 18 and 35 years old in good health. Some clones in this sample may be carry-over from other donors' samples. The CDR3 runs from the conserved cysteine through the conserved F or W. Each record gives: clone size, J gene, D gene, V gene, CDR3 length, CDR3 protein, CDR3 DNA. A D gene is named only where the DNA matches it firmly. Only part of the rows carry a size: once, few, many, or a class if the clone is expanded.

- TRBJ2-1 - TRBV4-2 15 CASSHPGSSYNEQFF TGTGCCAGCAGCCACCCAGGGAGCTCCTACAATGAGCAGTTCTTC
- TRBJ1-4 - TRBV19 14 CASSIGRINEKLFF TGTGCCAGTAGTATAGGCAGGATAAATGAAAAACTGTTTTTT
once TRBJ2-4 - TRBV5-6 19 CASSLPRPGVTGAKNIQYF TGTGCCAGCAGCCTCCCACGGCCGGGAGTCACGGGGGCCAAAAACATTCAGTACTTC
few TRBJ1-5 TRBD1 TRBV28 15 CASILRTGIRQPQHF TGTGCCAGCATACTCCGGACAGGGATCCGTCAGCCCCAGCATTTT
few TRBJ2-5 - TRBV7-2 12 CASSYRAETQYF TGTGCCAGCAGCTACAGGGCCGAGACCCAGTACTTC
- TRBJ1-2 - TRBV7-2 15 CASSTPGNRAYGYTF TGTGCCAGCAGCACCCCAGGGAACAGGGCCTATGGCTACACCTTC
- TRBJ1-4 - TRBV6-1 14 CASSWGVTNEKLFF TGTGCCAGCAGTTGGGGGGTAACTAATGAAAAACTGTTTTTT
- TRBJ1-2 - TRBV20-1 11 CSASRPLGYTF TGCAGTGCTAGCAGGCCTCTCGGCTACACCTTC
- TRBJ1-2 - TRBV28 13 CASSSDWPGKYTF TGTGCCAGCAGTTCGGACTGGCCGGGAAAATACACCTTC
- TRBJ1-4 - TRBV9 13 CASSVRPDEKLFF TGTGCCAGCAGCGTTCGGCCGGATGAAAAACTGTTTTTT
- TRBJ1-2 - TRBV7-3 13 CASSLSGSTGYTF TGTGCCAGCAGCTTAAGTGGCAGCACAGGCTACACCTTC
once TRBJ2-1 TRBD1 TRBV5-1 15 CASSPGTGVGIEQFF TGCGCCAGCAGCCCCGGGACAGGGGTTGGGATTGAGCAGTTCTTC
- TRBJ2-1 TRBD2 TRBV9 20 CASSVYPWLAGGPGSNEQFF TGTGCCAGCAGCGTATACCCCTGGCTAGCGGGAGGGCCAGGGTCGAATGAGCAGTTCTTC
- TRBJ1-2 - TRBV7-2 15 CASSLAGPSLAGYTF TGTGCCAGCAGCTTAGCGGGACCGTCGTTGGCTGGCTACACCTTC
- TRBJ1-5 TRBD1 TRBV2 14 CASSEGTGAGPQHF TGTGCCAGCAGTGAAGGGACAGGCGCGGGGCCCCAGCATTTT
- TRBJ2-7 TRBD2 TRBV27 15 CASSLSWTSRYEQYF TGTGCCAGCAGTTTATCATGGACTAGCCGGTACGAGCAGTACTTC
- TRBJ2-1 TRBD2 TRBV28 16 CASSLIGRELYNEQFF TGTGCCAGCAGTTTAATAGGGCGGGAGCTCTACAATGAGCAGTTCTTC
once TRBJ2-1 - TRBV9 14 CASSATGQIGEQFF TGTGCCAGCAGCGCAACTGGACAGATCGGTGAGCAGTTCTTC
- TRBJ2-7 - TRBV21-1 15 CASSKPGLVASEQYF TGTGCCAGCAGCAAGCCGGGACTAGTCGCATCCGAGCAGTACTTC
- TRBJ2-3 - TRBV9 14 CASSERARADTQYF TGTGCCAGCAGCGAAAGGGCCCGGGCAGATACGCAGTATTTT
- TRBJ1-2 TRBD1 TRBV6-4 14 CASSEETGVHGYTF TGTGCCAGCAGTGAGGAGACAGGGGTGCATGGCTACACCTTC
- TRBJ2-7 - TRBV6-1 14 CASSPRTPTGEQYF TGTGCCAGCAGTCCGCGGACCCCGACAGGAGAGCAGTACTTC
few TRBJ1-3 - TRBV5-1 14 CTSSLTTDGNTIYF TGCACCAGCAGCTTAACGACAGACGGAAACACCATATATTTT
once TRBJ2-5 TRBD2 TRBV29-1 14 CSVEGLAGPLEQYF TGCAGCGTTGAGGGACTAGCGGGTCCCCTGGAGCAGTACTTC
few TRBJ1-2 - TRBV30 15 CAWIGGQSHNYGYTF TGTGCCTGGATAGGAGGACAGAGCCATAACTATGGCTACACCTTC
- TRBJ1-2 TRBD1 TRBV5-6 16 CASSEAGTGLGYGYTF TGTGCCAGCAGCGAAGCCGGGACAGGACTCGGGTACGGCTACACCTTC
- TRBJ2-2 - TRBV4-1 14 CASSQVGLSGELFF TGCGCCAGCAGCCAAGTGGGTTTGTCCGGGGAGCTGTTTTTT
- TRBJ1-1 - TRBV5-4 12 CASSHQNTEAFF TGTGCCAGCAGCCACCAGAACACTGAAGCTTTCTTT
few TRBJ1-4 - TRBV11-2 15 CASSLRGADNEKLFF TGTGCCAGCAGCTTACGTGGGGCGGATAATGAAAAACTGTTTTTT
- TRBJ2-2 TRBD2 TRBV7-8 14 CATSGREFSGELFF TGTGCCACTAGCGGGCGGGAGTTTTCCGGGGAGCTGTTTTTT
- TRBJ2-7 TRBD2 TRBV4-1 16 CASSNPTSGKYYEQYF TGCGCCAGCAGCAATCCGACTAGCGGAAAATACTACGAGCAGTACTTC
- TRBJ2-5 TRBD1 TRBV5-1 14 CASSSPGGGQTQYF TGCGCCAGCAGCTCCCCAGGGGGCGGGCAGACCCAGTACTTC
few TRBJ2-7 TRBD2 TRBV7-2 17 CASSPPLDSGRTYEQYF TGTGCCAGCAGCCCGCCCCTAGATAGCGGGCGGACCTACGAGCAGTACTTC
- TRBJ2-6 - TRBV9 17 CASSPRVGRPGANVLTF TGTGCCAGCAGCCCCCGCGTGGGTAGGCCTGGGGCCAACGTCCTGACTTTC
- TRBJ1-5 - TRBV5-8 14 CASSPRGLNQPQHF TGTGCCAGCAGCCCCCGGGGCCTCAATCAGCCCCAGCATTTT
- TRBJ1-3 - TRBV6-6 14 CASSWTVSGNTIYF TGTGCCAGCAGTTGGACAGTCTCTGGAAACACCATATATTTT
- TRBJ2-5 TRBD2 TRBV5-6 17 CASSFFGLAGLQETQYF TGTGCCAGCAGCTTCTTCGGTCTAGCGGGTTTACAAGAGACCCAGTACTTC
- TRBJ2-5 - TRBV27 12 CASSTWQETQYF TGTGCCAGCAGTACCTGGCAAGAGACCCAGTACTTC
many TRBJ2-1 - TRBV6-1 13 CASSDNLVAEQFF TGTGCCAGCAGTGATAATCTGGTGGCTGAGCAGTTCTTC
- TRBJ2-6 - TRBV28 17 CASSLLGSFSGANVLTF TGTGCCAGCAGTTTATTGGGCAGCTTCTCTGGGGCCAACGTCCTGACTTTC
- TRBJ2-5 - TRBV29-1 12 CSAVGDMETQYF TGCAGCGCTGTCGGGGACATGGAGACCCAGTACTTC
- TRBJ1-1 - TRBV30 14 CAWSVRSRTSEAFF TGTGCCTGGAGTGTACGGAGCCGGACTTCTGAAGCTTTCTTT
- TRBJ2-3 TRBD2 TRBV10-3 18 CAMGAGTSGSAYTDTQYF TGTGCCATGGGGGCTGGGACTAGCGGGAGCGCGTACACAGATACGCAGTATTTT
- TRBJ2-5 TRBD2 TRBV5-6 16 CASSHGGGSRVETQYF TGTGCCAGCAGCCACGGCGGGGGTAGTAGGGTGGAGACCCAGTACTTC
few TRBJ1-1 - TRBV25-1 14 CASSADNMNTEAFF TGTGCCAGCAGTGCCGACAACATGAACACTGAAGCTTTCTTT
- TRBJ2-5 - TRBV11-3 13 CASSSRPEETQYF TGTGCCAGCAGCTCCCGGCCAGAAGAGACCCAGTACTTC
- TRBJ1-2 - TRBV28 17 CASTVYHLEANTDGYTF TGTGCCAGCACAGTTTACCATCTAGAAGCAAATACGGATGGCTACACCTTC
- TRBJ1-2 - TRBV25-1 11 CASSPGYGYTF TGTGCCAGCAGCCCTGGTTATGGCTACACCTTC
- TRBJ2-7 - TRBV9 13 CASSGGFPGEQYF TGTGCCAGCAGCGGCGGATTTCCCGGGGAGCAGTACTTC
- TRBJ2-7 TRBD1 TRBV29-1 14 CSVDLGQGFGEQYF TGCAGCGTTGATTTGGGACAGGGGTTCGGCGAGCAGTACTTC
once TRBJ2-1 TRBD2 TRBV6-1 14 CASTLAGGGDEQFF TGTGCCAGCACCCTAGCGGGAGGGGGGGATGAGCAGTTCTTC
- TRBJ1-4 TRBD1 TRBV30 15 CAWRSLGQQNEKLFF TGTGCCTGGAGGTCCCTGGGACAGCAAAATGAAAAACTGTTTTTT
- TRBJ1-1 - TRBV5-1 12 CASSLTSTEAFF TGCGCCAGCAGCTTGACGTCCACTGAAGCTTTCTTT
once TRBJ1-4 TRBD1 TRBV7-2 17 CASSLFLGTGTNEKLFF TGTGCCAGCAGCTTATTTCTAGGGACAGGGACTAATGAAAAACTGTTTTTT
- TRBJ1-2 - TRBV6-1 14 CASSEDRALDGYTF TGTGCCAGCAGTGAAGACAGGGCCCTAGACGGCTACACCTTC
- TRBJ1-2 TRBD1 TRBV28 14 CASSLIDRGKGYTF TGTGCCAGCAGTTTGATAGACAGGGGGAAAGGCTACACCTTC
- TRBJ1-4 - TRBV19 16 CASSIDYSRPWEKLFF TGTGCCAGTAGTATAGACTACTCCCGGCCATGGGAAAAACTGTTTTTT